Each of the 4 T cell receptor beta chains below was sequenced from the same sample in a study of OX40 agonist ivuxolimab in advanced cancers. The assay was immunoSEQ multiplex PCR, and TCRdb's table has in-frame clones only and misses some. Of tens of thousands of clones in the sample, 70% to 90% were seen once. Here the sequenced sample was CD4+ or CD8+ T cells sorted from blood, taken in a trial of the OX40 agonist ivuxolimab. These receptors all stem from an adult with an advanced solid tumor such as melanoma, head and neck, liver or kidney cancer.

The J gene is TRBJ2-7, the V gene TRBV10-3; D is undetermined. This CDR3 spans 12 amino acids. Trimming took off 0 bases at V and 7 bases at J, with 7 bases between the two ends. The V gene's germline CDR1 is ENHRY and CDR2 SYGVKD. The CDR3 spells CAISESEEEQYF. Written as DNA, the CDR3 is TGTGCCATCAGTGAGTCAGAAGAAGAGCAGTACTTC.

This clone is a singleton in its sample. The chain is built from TRBV6-1 and TRBJ1-6; a weak D match, TRBD1 (6 bases). V lost 8 bases and J 5 bases, leaving 10 bases between the germline ends. Germline V gene sequence: CDR1 MNHNS, CDR2 SASEGT. The CDR3 length is 13 residues. The DNA for the CDR3 is TGTGCCAGCGAGGGGGGGAATAATTCACCCCTCCACTTT. This gives the protein CASEGGNNSPLHF.

This clone was seen just once. The chain employs TRBV28 and TRBJ2-7, with TRBD2 identical over 7 bases. J was trimmed by 3 bases and V by 7 bases; bases with no gene match: 9. Germline V CDR1 and CDR2: MDHEN, SYDVKM. CDR3 length equals 14 residues. CDR3 residues: CASTRAGVFYEQYF. The CDR3 DNA reads as TGTGCCAGCACCCGGGCGGGGGTGTTCTACGAGCAGTACTTC.

This rearrangement joins TRBV12-5 to TRBJ2-1; TRBD2 matches at 7 bases. Germline CDR1 and CDR2: LGHNT and FRNRAP. CDR3 length: 15 amino acids. Unmatched junction bases numbered 13, after V lost 7 bases and J lost 7 bases. The CDR3 DNA sequence: TGTGCTAGTGCCCCCTGGGGGGGATCAAGGAATGAGCAGTTCTTC. This gives the protein CASAPWGGSRNEQFF.